This T cell receptor beta chain was observed in a study of Ad26.COV2.S vaccination and SARS-CoV-2 variants. Looking at the study overall: Once or twice, 56 days apart, Ad26.COV2.S was delivered intramuscularly.

A remark on this clone: The sample has other DNA sequences that encode this CDR3 too.

Documented treatment: some 19 received Ad26.COV2.S at low or high dose, single or two shots; 5 received placebo; per-sample allocation not given. Day 63 following the first vaccine or placebo injection was when the samples were taken. Ad26 vector vaccine expressed Wuhan-strain SARS-CoV-2 spike. The germline V gene has CDR1 MDHEN and CDR2 SYDVKM. Deletions cut 1 base from V and 3 bases from J, with 7 bases between. There are 14 residues in the CDR3. The repertoire was sequenced with immunoSEQ multiplex PCR; TCRdb's copy has only in-frame clones and lacks some. The sample records under 600,000 clones, roughly 87% being singletons.

The TCR originated in a person between 18 and 65 years old who received the Ad26.COV2.S COVID-19 vaccine or a placebo. The chain recombines TRBV28 with TRBJ2-1; D uncertain. Sequencing was performed on peripheral blood, taken in a trial of Ad26.COV2.S vaccine versus placebo. CDR3 DNA: TGTGCCAGCAGTTTATCGGGCGGCTACAATGAGCAGTTCTTC. Encoded protein: CASSLSGGYNEQFF.